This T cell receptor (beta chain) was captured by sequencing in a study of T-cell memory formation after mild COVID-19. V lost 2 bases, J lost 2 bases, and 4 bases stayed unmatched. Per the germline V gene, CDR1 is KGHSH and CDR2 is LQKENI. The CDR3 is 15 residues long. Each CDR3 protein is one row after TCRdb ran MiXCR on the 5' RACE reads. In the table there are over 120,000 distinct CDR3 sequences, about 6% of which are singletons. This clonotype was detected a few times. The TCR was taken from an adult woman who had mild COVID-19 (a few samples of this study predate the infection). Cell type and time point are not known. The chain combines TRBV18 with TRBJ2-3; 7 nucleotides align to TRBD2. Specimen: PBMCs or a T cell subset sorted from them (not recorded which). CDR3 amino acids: CASSPGTTFTDTQYF. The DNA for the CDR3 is TGTGCCAGCTCACCAGGGACTACCTTCACAGATACGCAGTATTTT.